Sequencing of this T cell receptor (beta chain) was carried out in a study of blood T cells in healthy people across ages. V was trimmed by 7 bases and J by 0 bases, leaving 7 bases between them. The CDR3 consists of 14 residues. Per-sample PBMC isolation yielded at least 7 million cells. Then a second PCR, running about 6 to 12 cycles, was carried out with a sample-barcoded 5' primer and a J-beta primer mix. Sequencing recovered at least 3 million CDR3-containing paired-end reads from each sample. TCRdb itself ran the 5' RACE reads through MiXCR, one entry per CDR3 protein. In the table there are more than 650,000 distinct CDR3 sequences, approximately 21% of which are singletons.

The sequenced sample was blood. The clonotype was recovered from a man between 65 and 80 years old in good health. The chain joins TRBV12-3 or TRBV12-4 to TRBJ2-6, with D unresolved. The DNA of the CDR3 is TGTGCCAGCATCCTCCTCTCTGGGGCCAACGTCCTGACTTTC. Its protein product is CASILLSGANVLTF.